This T cell receptor (beta chain) appears in the sequencing data of a study of OX40 agonist ivuxolimab in advanced cancers. About the study: Ivuxolimab is an agonistic anti-OX40 (CD134) antibody, and patients were treated with it. Every 2 weeks, ivuxolimab was infused into the patients intravenously at between 0.01 and 10 mg/kg. Patients undergoing dose escalation presented with hepatocellular carcinoma, melanoma, renal cell or head and neck cancer.

Germline values: CDR1 LNHNV, CDR2 YYDKDF (reference sequence). V was cut by 0 bases and J by 6 bases, with 8 bases left in between. CDR3 size: 13 residues. Clones were sequenced by immunoSEQ multiplex PCR, and TCRdb holds only the in-frame ones, with some missing. The repertoire consists of tens of thousands of clones, with 82% occurring once and the leading ten covering around 5%. The material sequenced was CD4+ or CD8+ T cells sorted from blood, taken in a trial of the OX40 agonist ivuxolimab. The receptor's source is an adult with an advanced solid tumor such as melanoma, head and neck, liver or kidney cancer. The rearrangement uses TRBV15 and TRBJ1-2, with TRBD1 as a possible D gene (5 bases). The CDR3 coding sequence is TGTGCCACCAGCAGAGATCAGGGAGATGGCTACACCTTC. This translates into CATSRDQGDGYTF.